This TCR beta chain was sequenced for a study of T cells in Graves' hyperthyroidism and ophthalmopathy. Overall study results and limits: Also found in blood were most expanded thyroid clonotypes above 0.001. Model predictions of ophthalmopathy came a median approximately 6.8 months before onset.

With regard to this clonotype: Its cognate antigen is unknown.

Researchers amplified the TCR beta CDR3 regions from RNA transcripts. First-round RT-PCR targeting the TCR CDR3 was performed with the HTBI primer set. MiXCR, applied by TCRdb to the multiplex PCR reads, yields one record per CDR3 protein. The data contain just over 550,000 distinct CDR3 sequences, roughly 50% of them singletons. Graves' hyperthyroidism is called stable when ophthalmopathy does not progress within 18 months. Patients aged 18 to 65 with hyperthyroidism were newly diagnosed, with duration under 2 months. The CDR3 contains 15 residues. The germline CDR1 and CDR2 sequences are SNHLY and FYNNEI. The junction had 9 bases not matched to a gene; V was cut back by 6 bases and J by 4 bases.

The sequence was obtained from a young woman with Graves' hyperthyroidism. Specimen: peripheral blood or thyroid tissue (not recorded which). This sequence joins TRBV2 and TRBJ2-7; the match to TRBD2 covers 10 bases. CDR3 sequence (DNA): TGTGCCAGCAGGAACCCTAGCGGGAGTTCTTACGAGCAGTACTTC. Its translation is CASRNPSGSSYEQYF.